This TCR beta chain was observed in a study of molecular identifiers for immune sequencing clone quantification. V lost 10 bases and J 0 bases, leaving 9 bases between the germline ends. CDR1 and CDR2 (germline): SEHNR, FQNEAQ (reference sequence). The CDR3 is 13 residues long. Overall study findings and caveats: The study found clones above 20 RNA copies held over 98% of effector molecules and under 1% in naive cells. Barcode-sharing identical TCR molecules could underestimate highly expanded clone sizes.

Naive CD8 T cell sorting was performed on the CD8+CD4-CCR7+CD45RA+ phenotype. There are a few counts of this clonotype. Its antigen is undetermined. It was with previously described methods and listed TCR primers that bulk TCR libraries were made. TCRdb independently ran MiXCR on the PCR reads; one entry per CDR3 protein. The repertoire consists of around 300,000 distinct CDR3 sequences, with about 23% occurring once and the leading ten covering 0.7% to 0.95%. This sequence originates from a human donor in good health. Some libraries in this study had Jurkat cell RNA spiked in. The chain links TRBV7-9 to TRBJ1-4; a weak D match, TRBD1 (6 bases). The material sequenced was naive CD8+ T cells from blood, with Jurkat cell RNA spiked in. Subset specified: FACS-sorted CD8+CD4-CCR7+CD45RA+ naive T cells. CDR3 loop: CATDRPTNEKLFF. CDR3 bases: TGTGCCACAGACAGGCCAACTAATGAAAAACTGTTTTTT.